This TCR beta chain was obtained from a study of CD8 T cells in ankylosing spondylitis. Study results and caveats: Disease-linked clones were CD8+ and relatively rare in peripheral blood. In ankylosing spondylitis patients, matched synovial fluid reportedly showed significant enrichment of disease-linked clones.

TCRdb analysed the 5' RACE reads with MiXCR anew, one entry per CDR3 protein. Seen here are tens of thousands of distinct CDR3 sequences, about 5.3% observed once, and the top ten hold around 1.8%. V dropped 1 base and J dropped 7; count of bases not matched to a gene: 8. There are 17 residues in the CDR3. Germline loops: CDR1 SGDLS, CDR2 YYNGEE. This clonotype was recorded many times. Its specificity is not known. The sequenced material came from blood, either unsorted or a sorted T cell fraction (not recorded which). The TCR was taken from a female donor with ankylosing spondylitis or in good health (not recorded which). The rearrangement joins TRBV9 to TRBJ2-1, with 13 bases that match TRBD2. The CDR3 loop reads CASSVSITSGRENEQFF. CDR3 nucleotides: TGTGCCAGCAGCGTAAGCATTACTAGCGGGAGGGAGAATGAGCAGTTCTTC.